The 17 T cell receptor beta chains in this list originate from one sample, sequenced in a study of blood T cells in healthy people across ages. Combining a sample-barcoded 5' primer with a J-beta primer mix, a second PCR ran for 7 to 11 cycles. TCRdb fed the 5' RACE reads into MiXCR, producing one record per CDR3 protein. The sample has about 290,000 distinct CDR3 sequences; roughly 27% are singletons. The sequenced sample consisted of blood. Receptor source: a woman between 70 and 85 years old in good health.

This clonotype was observed at least ten times. The V call is TRBV24-1, the J call TRBJ2-5, with D possibly matching TRBD2 (5 bases). This CDR3 is 15 amino acids long. Germline loops: CDR1 KGHDR, CDR2 SFDVKD. Trimming took 3 bases from V and 2 from J, leaving 12 bases between them. The CDR3 is CATSDSGLGQETQYF. The CDR3 DNA sequence: TGTGCCACCAGTGATAGCGGTTTGGGACAAGAGACCCAGTACTTC.

The chain recombines TRBV6-5 with TRBJ1-4; D remains ambiguous. Germline CDR1 reads MNHEY; CDR2 reads SVGAGI. The CDR3 length is 13 residues. Trimming pared 8 bases from V and 3 bases from J, leaving 10 bases between. As DNA, the CDR3 is TGTGCCAGCTCTAGTACGGCTAATGAAAAACTGTTTTTT. This translates into CASSSTANEKLFF.

CDR3 loop: CASSTTTGGWNTEAFF. DNA of the CDR3: TGTGCCAGCAGTACGACGACAGGGGGATGGAACACTGAAGCTTTCTTT. The chain joins TRBV6-2 or TRBV6-3 to TRBJ1-1; 9 positions agree with TRBD1. This CDR3 comprises 16 residues. In germline, CDR1 is MNHEY, CDR2 SVGEGT. V lost 5 bases, J lost 1 base, and 8 bases stayed unmatched.

The chain has TRBV6-2 or TRBV6-3 and TRBJ2-7, with D perhaps matching TRBD2 (6 bases). The ends were cut back, 5 bases at V and 10 bases at J, with 21 bases in the middle. Germline V gene sequence: CDR1 MNHEY, CDR2 SVGEGT. This CDR3 has 14 amino acids. CDR3 residues: CASSKGGPQGGQYF. DNA of the CDR3: TGTGCCAGCAGTAAAGGCGGACCCCAGGGAGGACAGTACTTC.

This clonotype was recorded many times. The rearrangement uses TRBV4-1 and TRBJ1-4; maybe TRBD1 (6 bases). Trimming removed 0 bases at V and 7 bases at J, with 15 bases between. The germline V gene has CDR1 MGHRA and CDR2 YSYEKL. The CDR3 is 16 amino acids. CDR3 sequence: CASSQDRGGSGEKLFF. CDR3 DNA: TGCGCCAGCAGCCAAGACCGCGGGGGCTCGGGTGAAAAACTGTTTTTT.

A few counts support this clonotype. V is TRBV11-2 and J is TRBJ2-5; 10 bases line up with TRBD2. Germline lookup yields CDR1 SGHAT and CDR2 FQNNGV. With V trimmed by 0 bases and J by 7 bases, 5 bases remained unmatched. The CDR3 is 15 amino acids. The CDR3 reads CASSLDLAGVGTQYF. Written as DNA, the CDR3 is TGTGCCAGCAGCTTAGATCTAGCGGGAGTGGGGACCCAGTACTTC.

This chain joins TRBV20-1 and TRBJ2-3, with 7 bases aligning to TRBD2. V dropped 6 bases and J dropped 8; count of bases not matched to a gene: 11. This CDR3 is 13 amino acids long. Germline V lookup: CDR1 DFQATT, CDR2 SNEGSKA (reference sequence). The CDR3 loop reads CSAVVGGGSTQYF. In DNA form, the CDR3 reads TGCAGTGCCGTGGTCGGGGGAGGGAGTACGCAGTATTTT.

In its sample, this clonotype was seen a few times. Because it lacks the conserved phenylalanine or tryptophan at the end, this CDR3 is likely a read error. The V and J genes are TRBV29-1 and TRBJ2-5, with TRBD1 matching over 9 bases. The better agreement between TRBJ2-1 and the DNA end casts doubt on the J call. This CDR3 is 15 amino acids long. Germline assignment: CDR1 SQVTM and CDR2 ANQGSEA. CDR3 sequence reads: CSIEVWDRDYNEQFL. In DNA form, the CDR3 reads TGCAGCATTGAAGTGTGGGACAGGGACTACAATGAGCAGTTCCTC.

V usage is TRBV29-1 and J usage is TRBJ1-1; D not resolved. V gave up 7 bases and J gave up 1 base, with 10 bases separating them. Germline V gives CDR1 SQVTM, CDR2 ANQGSEA. The length of the CDR3 is 12 residues. Written as DNA, the CDR3 is TGCAGCGCTCTGTCGGGGAACACTGAAGCTTTCTTT. This encodes CSALSGNTEAFF.

The chain is built from TRBV27 and TRBJ2-4, with D maybe TRBD1 (6 bases). Looked up from germline, CDR1 is MNHEY and CDR2 is SMNVEV (reference sequence). This CDR3 is built from 16 residues. V was cut by 2 bases and J by 5 bases, with 16 bases left in between. In DNA form, the CDR3 reads TGTGCCAGCAGTTTAGGTCCACAGGGCGGGCAAAACATTCAGTACTTC. Its protein is CASSLGPQGGQNIQYF.

The DNA for the CDR3 is TGCAGTGCTGGGGGGGGCAGAAAAAACCAGGGGAATGAGCAGTTCTTC. It translates to CSAGGGRKNQGNEQFF. The chain couples TRBV20-1 to TRBJ2-5; the D gene is possibly TRBD2 (7 bases). The tail of the sequence fits TRBJ2-1 better, so the J call may be wrong. Germline V gene data show CDR1 as DFQATT and CDR2 as SNEGSKA (reference sequence). The CDR3 totals 16 residues.

The gene calls are TRBV13 and TRBJ2-3, with TRBD2 matching 7 bases. Germline CDR1 reads PRHDT; CDR2 reads FYEKMQ (reference sequence). The CDR3 sequence is 15 residues long. With V trimmed by 5 bases and J by 6 bases, 11 bases remained unmatched. CDR3 bases: TGTGCCAGCAGCGCGGAGGGGACTAAGGCGGATACGCAGTATTTT. Translating it yields CASSAEGTKADTQYF.

V is TRBV3-1 and J is TRBJ1-1; a weak D match, TRBD1 (5 bases). This CDR3 comprises 17 residues. Germline V lookup: CDR1 LGHDT, CDR2 YNNKEL (reference sequence). V was pared by 1 base and J by 1 base, with 16 bases between. DNA for the CDR3: TGTGCCAGCAGCCAAGGGGTGCAGGGTTGGAGGAACACTGAAGCTTTCTTT. This translates into CASSQGVQGWRNTEAFF.

The J gene is TRBJ1-1, the V gene TRBV7-9, with unresolved D. The V gene lost 1 base and the J gene lost 3 bases, with 6 bases spanning the gap. This CDR3 comprises 13 residues. Germline CDR1 SEHNR, CDR2 FQNEAQ (reference sequence). CDR3 loop: CASSLGSDTEAFF. The CDR3 nucleotides are TGTGCCAGCAGCTTAGGATCTGACACTGAAGCTTTCTTT.

This clonotype showed up just a few times. The chain employs TRBV6-4 and TRBJ2-7, with D maybe TRBD2 (6 bases). The better agreement between TRBJ2-1 and the DNA end casts doubt on the J call. The CDR3 runs 14 residues. Germline CDR1 reads MRHNA; CDR2 reads SNTAGT. In nucleotides, the CDR3 is TGTGCCAGCAGTGTCTCCTCGGGAGTGGGTGAGCAGTTCTTC. It is translated as CASSVSSGVGEQFF.

This chain joins TRBV27 and TRBJ2-5; a weak D match, TRBD2 (5 bases). The J call is doubtful: the DNA matches TRBJ2-7 better. In germline, CDR1 is MNHEY, CDR2 SMNVEV (reference sequence). The length of the CDR3 is 14 residues. CDR3 sequence reads: CASSLSRDLGEQYF. The CDR3 DNA reads as TGTGCCAGCAGTTTATCTCGGGATCTTGGCGAGCAGTACTTC.

The V gene is TRBV11-2, the J gene TRBJ2-1, with D hard to call. In germline, CDR1 is SGHAT, CDR2 FQNNGV. V was pared by 5 bases and J by 11 bases, with 13 bases between. This CDR3 region has 12 residues. The CDR3 here is CASSQDGTKQFF. In DNA form, the CDR3 reads TGTGCCAGCAGCCAAGACGGAACAAAGCAGTTCTTC.